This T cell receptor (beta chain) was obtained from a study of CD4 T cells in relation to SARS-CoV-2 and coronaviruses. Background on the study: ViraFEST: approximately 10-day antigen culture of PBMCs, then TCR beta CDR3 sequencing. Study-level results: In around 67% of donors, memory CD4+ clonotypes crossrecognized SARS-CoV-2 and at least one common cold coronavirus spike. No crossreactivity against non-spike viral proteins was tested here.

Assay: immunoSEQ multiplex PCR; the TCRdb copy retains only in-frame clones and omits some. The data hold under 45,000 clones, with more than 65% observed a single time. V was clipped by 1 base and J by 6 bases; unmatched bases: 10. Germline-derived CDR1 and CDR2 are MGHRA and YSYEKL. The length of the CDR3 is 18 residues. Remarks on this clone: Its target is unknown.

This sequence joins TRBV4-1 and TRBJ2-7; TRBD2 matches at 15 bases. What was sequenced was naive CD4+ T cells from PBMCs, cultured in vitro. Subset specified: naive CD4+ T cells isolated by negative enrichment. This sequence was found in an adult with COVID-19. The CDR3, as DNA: TGCGCCAGCAGCCAAGGGGGCGGACTAGCGGGAGGGAGCGGCGAGCAGTACTTC. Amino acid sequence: CASSQGGGLAGGSGEQYF.